These 3 T cell receptor beta chains share one sample of origin, sequenced in a study of PD-1 blockade in classical Hodgkin lymphoma. Indicated time point: cycle 4 day 1 (C4D1), after more than five weeks of nivolumab. Every single patient, without exception, relapsed after autologous stem cell transplantation, and brentuximab vedotin exposure varied. Some clones are missing from TCRdb's copy, which holds only in-frame ones; the method was immunoSEQ multiplex PCR. Altogether some 86,000 clones are present, around nine tenths being singletons, with the ten largest covering 2.5% to 3.5%. This sample comprised peripheral blood mononuclear cells (PBMCs), obtained before the fourth cycle of nivolumab. The receptors shown here come from a human donor with classical Hodgkin lymphoma.

This rearrangement joins TRBV7-2 to TRBJ1-2, with 9 positions matching TRBD1. This CDR3 has 14 residues. The germline gives CDR1 SGHTA, CDR2 FQGNSA. V lost 5 bases, J lost 5 bases, and 6 bases stayed unmatched. The CDR3 loop reads CASSPGTGTYGYTF. The CDR3 DNA reads TGTGCCAGCAGCCCCGGGACAGGGACATATGGCTACACCTTC.

The chain links TRBV6-1 to TRBJ1-3, with D uncertain. CDR3 length: 14 residues. Germline CDR1 reads MNHNS; CDR2 reads SASEGT. Between the trimmed V and J ends, which lost 1 base and 4 bases, there was a span of 8 bases. The CDR3 bases are TGTGCCAGCAGTGAAGGCCTCTCAGGAAACACCATATATTTT. This gives the protein CASSEGLSGNTIYF.

The chain carries TRBV6-6 and TRBJ2-2; perhaps TRBD2 as D (6 bases). With 3 bases removed from V and 3 bases from J, the gap between germline ends came to 11 bases. The germline gives CDR1 MNHNY, CDR2 SVGAGI (reference sequence). The CDR3 has 15 amino acids. CDR3 nucleotides: TGTGCCAGCAGTTATTCCGGGACTGACACCGGGGAGCTGTTTTTT. As protein: CASSYSGTDTGELFF.